This T cell receptor (beta chain) was captured by sequencing in a study of T cells in Graves' hyperthyroidism and ophthalmopathy. A NOSPECS grade of at least 4, a Clinical Activity Score of at least 3 and duration under 3 months were recorded in ophthalmopathy patients. Thyroid ultrasound and orbital computed tomography, with clinical symptoms and serum thyroxine and TRAb, informed diagnoses. Study-level results: Most clonotypes expanded in thyroid above 0.001 were likewise present in blood.

The CDR3 runs to 16 residues. Unmatched junction bases numbered 8, after V lost 5 bases and J lost 0 bases. The germline gives CDR1 MDHEN, CDR2 SYDVKM. The investigators amplified TCR beta CDR3 regions from RNA transcripts. Carried out on the TCR CDR3, a first-round RT-PCR used the HTBI primer set. Via MiXCR, TCRdb re-called the multiplex PCR reads, giving one row per CDR3 protein. The sample yields 600,000 or so distinct CDR3 sequences, approximately 15% seen once. In this sample, this clonotype turned up many times. Its antigen is not identified. The sequenced sample consisted of blood. This clonotype originated in a woman in her forties or fifties with Graves' ophthalmopathy. This chain uses TRBV28 with TRBJ1-1; 8 bases align to TRBD1. The DNA for the CDR3 is TGTGCCAGCAGTCTTGGACAGGGACCCATGAACACTGAAGCTTTCTTT. This encodes CASSLGQGPMNTEAFF.